This is a list of T cell receptor beta chains from one sample in a study of blood T cell repertoires in COVID-19. Only in-frame clones appear in the TCRdb table, and some are missing; sequencing was by immunoSEQ multiplex PCR. The sample carries roughly 280,000 clones, around nine tenths recorded once. Sequenced input: peripheral blood. Receptors originate from a woman in her twenties or thirties with COVID-19, enrolled during active disease. CDR3s include the opening cysteine and the closing phenylalanine or tryptophan. The D gene is left open where the match is weak. The size of a clone is reported for some rows only, either as once, few or many, or as a class for expanded clones.

v_gene: TRBV15; j_gene: TRBJ1-5; d_gene: TRBD1; abundance: .; CDR3nt: TGTGCCACCAGCTGGGACAGGGGTAATCAGCCCCAGCATTTT; CDR3aa: CATSWDRGNQPQHF
v_gene: TRBV12-5; j_gene: TRBJ1-6; d_gene: TRBD1; abundance: .; CDR3nt: TGTGCTAGTGGTCGGGACAGTTCACCCCTCCACTTT; CDR3aa: CASGRDSSPLHF
v_gene: TRBV6-5; j_gene: TRBJ1-2; d_gene: .; abundance: .; CDR3nt: TGTGCCAGCAGTCGGGGATTATATGGCTACACCTTC; CDR3aa: CASSRGLYGYTF
v_gene: TRBV7-9; j_gene: TRBJ2-7; d_gene: .; abundance: .; CDR3nt: TGTGCCAGCAGCCCGCAGGAATACGAGCAGTACTTC; CDR3aa: CASSPQEYEQYF
v_gene: TRBV4-2; j_gene: TRBJ2-7; d_gene: .; abundance: once; CDR3nt: TGTGCCAGCAGCCAGACGGGGAGAGCCTACGAGCAGTACTTC; CDR3aa: CASSQTGRAYEQYF
v_gene: TRBV6-5; j_gene: TRBJ1-6; d_gene: TRBD1; abundance: once; CDR3nt: TGTGCCAGCAGCAGACAGGGCAATTCACCCCTCCACTTT; CDR3aa: CASSRQGNSPLHF
v_gene: TRBV2; j_gene: TRBJ2-7; d_gene: TRBD1; abundance: .; CDR3nt: TGTGCCAGCAGCAGGGACAGGAAGGCCTACGAGCAGTACTTC; CDR3aa: CASSRDRKAYEQYF
v_gene: TRBV5-1; j_gene: TRBJ2-6; d_gene: TRBD1; abundance: .; CDR3nt: TGCGCCAGCAGCTTGCCAGGGGGCGCAGTTGGGGCCAACGTCCTGACTTTC; CDR3aa: CASSLPGGAVGANVLTF
v_gene: TRBV18; j_gene: TRBJ1-1; d_gene: .; abundance: .; CDR3nt: TGTGCCAGCTCCCCGGGAGGAATGAACACTGAAGCTTTCTTT; CDR3aa: CASSPGGMNTEAFF
v_gene: TRBV7-8; j_gene: TRBJ2-6; d_gene: TRBD2; abundance: .; CDR3nt: TGTGCCAGCAGCTTACCGCGGGAGGCCTCTGGGGCCAACGTCCTGACTTTC; CDR3aa: CASSLPREASGANVLTF
v_gene: TRBV19; j_gene: TRBJ2-6; d_gene: .; abundance: .; CDR3nt: TGTGCCAGTAGTATAGCCGGGAGCGGGGCCAACGTCCTGACTTTC; CDR3aa: CASSIAGSGANVLTF
v_gene: TRBV28; j_gene: TRBJ2-7; d_gene: .; abundance: .; CDR3nt: TGTGCCAGCAGGGGGGGGGCCACCTACGAGCAGTACTTC; CDR3aa: CASRGGATYEQYF
v_gene: TRBV7-8; j_gene: TRBJ1-2; d_gene: .; abundance: .; CDR3nt: TGTGCCAGCACTCGGGGTTCGGCCGGCTATGGCTACACCTTC; CDR3aa: CASTRGSAGYGYTF
v_gene: TRBV19; j_gene: TRBJ1-5; d_gene: .; abundance: .; CDR3nt: TGTGCCAGTAAGCCCAGGGGCAATAGCAATCAGCCCCAGCATTTT; CDR3aa: CASKPRGNSNQPQHF
v_gene: TRBV15; j_gene: TRBJ1-2; d_gene: .; abundance: .; CDR3nt: TGTGCCGCTACTACAGGGCTCTATGGGGGCTACACCTTC; CDR3aa: CAATTGLYGGYTF
v_gene: TRBV19; j_gene: TRBJ2-1; d_gene: TRBD1; abundance: .; CDR3nt: TGTGCCAGTAGTCCCGGGACAGGGCATGATGAGCAGTTCTTC; CDR3aa: CASSPGTGHDEQFF
v_gene: TRBV15; j_gene: TRBJ2-7; d_gene: .; abundance: .; CDR3nt: TGTGCCACCAAATCTTCCAGGGCCTCCTACGAGCAGTACTTC; CDR3aa: CATKSSRASYEQYF
v_gene: TRBV29-1; j_gene: TRBJ2-7; d_gene: .; abundance: once; CDR3nt: TGCAGCGTTCGGGGGGGGACAGGGATCTACGAGCAGTACTTC; CDR3aa: CSVRGGTGIYEQYF
v_gene: TRBV15; j_gene: TRBJ1-6; d_gene: .; abundance: .; CDR3nt: TGTGCCACCAGCTTCTCGACAGTAGGGCCGTCACCCCTCCACTTT; CDR3aa: CATSFSTVGPSPLHF
v_gene: TRBV15; j_gene: TRBJ1-5; d_gene: .; abundance: .; CDR3nt: TGTGCCACCAGCAACGAGGAGACCCAGCATTTT; CDR3aa: CATSNEETQHF
v_gene: TRBV2; j_gene: TRBJ2-3; d_gene: TRBD1; abundance: once; CDR3nt: TGTGCCAGCAGTGGGCGACAGGGCGGGAGCACAGATACGCAGTATTTT; CDR3aa: CASSGRQGGSTDTQYF
v_gene: TRBV4-1; j_gene: TRBJ2-7; d_gene: .; abundance: .; CDR3nt: TGCGCCAGCAGCCAAGATCTACGCGGTATTAGCTCCTACGAGCAGTACTTC; CDR3aa: CASSQDLRGISSYEQYF
v_gene: TRBV7-9; j_gene: TRBJ2-5; d_gene: TRBD1; abundance: few; CDR3nt: TGTGCCAGCAGCCCCCGGGACAGCCACCAAGAGACCCAGTACTTC; CDR3aa: CASSPRDSHQETQYF
v_gene: TRBV9; j_gene: TRBJ2-3; d_gene: .; abundance: once; CDR3nt: TGTGCCAGCAGCGTAGATGAGGGCCGACGCACAGATACGCAGTATTTT; CDR3aa: CASSVDEGRRTDTQYF
v_gene: TRBV19; j_gene: TRBJ1-1; d_gene: .; abundance: .; CDR3nt: TGTGCCAGTAGTGGGAGTTGGAGTACTGAAGCTTTCTTT; CDR3aa: CASSGSWSTEAFF
v_gene: TRBV2; j_gene: TRBJ1-1; d_gene: .; abundance: .; CDR3nt: TGTGCCAGCAGTGAAGCCGGGCAGGGGACCACTGAAGCTTTCTTT; CDR3aa: CASSEAGQGTTEAFF
v_gene: TRBV6-2/TRBV6-3; j_gene: TRBJ1-5; d_gene: .; abundance: .; CDR3nt: TGTGCCAGCAGTTACTCGGGGGTTCTGAGGGACAAGGATCAGCCCCAGCATTTT; CDR3aa: CASSYSGVLRDKDQPQHF
v_gene: TRBV28; j_gene: TRBJ2-7; d_gene: .; abundance: once; CDR3nt: TGTGCCAGCAGCCGCAGGGTTGGGGTCATCTACGAGCAGTACTTC; CDR3aa: CASSRRVGVIYEQYF
v_gene: TRBV5-4; j_gene: TRBJ1-5; d_gene: TRBD1; abundance: .; CDR3nt: TGTGCCAGCAGTCGACAGGGGAGTGATCAGCCCCAGCATTTT; CDR3aa: CASSRQGSDQPQHF
v_gene: TRBV28; j_gene: TRBJ1-1; d_gene: .; abundance: .; CDR3nt: TGTGCCAGCAGGGAGACAGGCCGAGCTTTCTTT; CDR3aa: CASRETGRAFF
v_gene: TRBV3-1/TRBV3-2; j_gene: TRBJ2-1; d_gene: TRBD2; abundance: .; CDR3nt: TGTGCCAGCAGCCATCTTGCGGGAGGGAACAATGAGCAGTTCTTC; CDR3aa: CASSHLAGGNNEQFF
v_gene: TRBV6-2/TRBV6-3; j_gene: TRBJ2-2; d_gene: .; abundance: .; CDR3nt: TGTGCCAGCAGTTACGGGCAGGCGAACACCGGGGAGCTGTTTTTT; CDR3aa: CASSYGQANTGELFF
v_gene: TRBV3-1/TRBV3-2; j_gene: TRBJ2-7; d_gene: TRBD2; abundance: once; CDR3nt: TGTGCCAGCAGCCAAGCTGCGGGAGGGTCCTACGAGCAGTACTTC; CDR3aa: CASSQAAGGSYEQYF
v_gene: TRBV10-2; j_gene: TRBJ2-7; d_gene: TRBD1; abundance: .; CDR3nt: TGCGCCAATACGTGCCGGGACAGGTCCTACGAGCAGTACTTC; CDR3aa: CANTCRDRSYEQYF
v_gene: TRBV28; j_gene: TRBJ1-2; d_gene: .; abundance: once; CDR3nt: TGTGCCAGCAGTTCAAAGGACAGTAACTATGGCTACACCTTC; CDR3aa: CASSSKDSNYGYTF
v_gene: TRBV11-2; j_gene: TRBJ1-2; d_gene: .; abundance: .; CDR3nt: TGTGCCAGCAGCTTAAAACTGAACTATGGCTACACCTTC; CDR3aa: CASSLKLNYGYTF
v_gene: TRBV10-3; j_gene: TRBJ2-4; d_gene: TRBD1; abundance: .; CDR3nt: TGTGCCATCAGAGCCGGGACAGGGGGGAAAAACATTCAGTACTTC; CDR3aa: CAIRAGTGGKNIQYF
v_gene: TRBV4-3; j_gene: TRBJ2-3; d_gene: TRBD2; abundance: .; CDR3nt: TGCGCCAGCAGCCAAGATCTAACTAGCGGGAGCACAGATACGCAGTATTTT; CDR3aa: CASSQDLTSGSTDTQYF
v_gene: TRBV7-6; j_gene: TRBJ2-3; d_gene: TRBD2; abundance: .; CDR3nt: TGTGCCAGCAGCTTACGGTTTGGCGGGAGGACTGGCCCAGATACGCAGTATTTT; CDR3aa: CASSLRFGGRTGPDTQYF
v_gene: TRBV15; j_gene: TRBJ2-1; d_gene: TRBD1; abundance: .; CDR3nt: TGTGCCACCAGCAGAGACCCGGGACAGGGGCCTAATGAGCAGTTCTTC; CDR3aa: CATSRDPGQGPNEQFF
v_gene: TRBV30; j_gene: TRBJ2-5; d_gene: .; abundance: .; CDR3nt: TGTGCCTGGAGTGTAGCAAAAGAGACCCAGTACTTC; CDR3aa: CAWSVAKETQYF
v_gene: TRBV5-6; j_gene: TRBJ2-7; d_gene: .; abundance: .; CDR3nt: TGTGCCAGCAGCTTGGCCTTTAACGAGCAGTACTTC; CDR3aa: CASSLAFNEQYF
v_gene: TRBV12-3/TRBV12-4; j_gene: TRBJ2-7; d_gene: .; abundance: .; CDR3nt: TGTGCCAGCAGTCAGGGATACGAGCAGTACTTC; CDR3aa: CASSQGYEQYF
v_gene: TRBV3-1/TRBV3-2; j_gene: TRBJ2-5; d_gene: .; abundance: .; CDR3nt: TGTGCCAGCAGCCTAATAAGGGGGGGACAAGAGACCCAGTACTTC; CDR3aa: CASSLIRGGQETQYF
v_gene: TRBV6-5; j_gene: TRBJ2-7; d_gene: .; abundance: .; CDR3nt: TGTGCCAGCAGCCGTAGTCCATCCTACGAGCAGTACTTC; CDR3aa: CASSRSPSYEQYF
v_gene: TRBV28; j_gene: TRBJ2-5; d_gene: TRBD2; abundance: .; CDR3nt: TGTGCCAGCAGTTTATGGCGACTAGCGGAGCCCCAAGAGACCCAGTACTTC; CDR3aa: CASSLWRLAEPQETQYF
v_gene: TRBV7-2; j_gene: TRBJ2-3; d_gene: TRBD1; abundance: .; CDR3nt: TGTGCCAGCAGCCGGGACAGGGGGTTCACAGATACGCAGTATTTT; CDR3aa: CASSRDRGFTDTQYF
v_gene: TRBV5-1; j_gene: TRBJ2-1; d_gene: TRBD2; abundance: .; CDR3nt: TGCGCCAGCAGCTCCGGGACTAGCGGGAGGGCTCCGGGGAATGAGCAGTTCTTC; CDR3aa: CASSSGTSGRAPGNEQFF
v_gene: TRBV9; j_gene: TRBJ2-2; d_gene: .; abundance: once; CDR3nt: TGTGCCAGCAGCGTAACAGGGAGAGCAAGATCCGGGGAGCTGTTTTTT; CDR3aa: CASSVTGRARSGELFF
v_gene: TRBV2; j_gene: TRBJ2-3; d_gene: .; abundance: .; CDR3nt: TGTGCCAGCAGTGCCGGTCCCCATAGCACAGATACGCAGTATTTT; CDR3aa: CASSAGPHSTDTQYF
v_gene: TRBV7-2; j_gene: TRBJ2-7; d_gene: .; abundance: .; CDR3nt: TGTGCCAGCAGCTTCGTTAGTCGGTCCTACGAGCAGTACTTC; CDR3aa: CASSFVSRSYEQYF
v_gene: TRBV30; j_gene: TRBJ1-5; d_gene: .; abundance: .; CDR3nt: TGTGCCTGGAGTGCACCCTTTATGACTAGAAATTTCCCCCACCAGCCCCAGCATTTT; CDR3aa: CAWSAPFMTRNFPHQPQHF
v_gene: TRBV14; j_gene: TRBJ1-1; d_gene: .; abundance: .; CDR3nt: TGTGCCAGCAGCCAAGATGATTGGGCATTCTCTGAAGCTTTCTTT; CDR3aa: CASSQDDWAFSEAFF
v_gene: TRBV28; j_gene: TRBJ1-1; d_gene: .; abundance: .; CDR3nt: TGTGCCAGCAGTTTCCCGTCCGGGACAAAAGCTTTCTTT; CDR3aa: CASSFPSGTKAFF
v_gene: TRBV6-5; j_gene: TRBJ2-7; d_gene: TRBD2; abundance: .; CDR3nt: TGTGCCAGCAGTTCCGCTGGGGGGGTTCCCGCCTACGAGCAGTACTTC; CDR3aa: CASSSAGGVPAYEQYF
v_gene: TRBV7-2; j_gene: TRBJ2-7; d_gene: TRBD1; abundance: .; CDR3nt: TGTGCCAGCAGCTTGACAGGGGGCGAGCAGTACTTC; CDR3aa: CASSLTGGEQYF
v_gene: TRBV28; j_gene: TRBJ2-1; d_gene: TRBD2; abundance: .; CDR3nt: TGTGCCAGCAGTTTAGGGATTAGCGGGGGACTTAAATACAATGAGCAGTTCTTC; CDR3aa: CASSLGISGGLKYNEQFF
v_gene: TRBV3-1/TRBV3-2; j_gene: TRBJ1-1; d_gene: .; abundance: .; CDR3nt: TGTGCCAGCAGCCAAATCTCTCGCGGTGAAGCTTTCTTT; CDR3aa: CASSQISRGEAFF
v_gene: TRBV3-1/TRBV3-2; j_gene: TRBJ2-7; d_gene: TRBD2; abundance: .; CDR3nt: TGTGCCAGCAGCCAAGGGGGTTATTCGGCTAGCGGGCCCTACGAGCAGTACTTC; CDR3aa: CASSQGGYSASGPYEQYF